Sequencing of this T cell receptor beta chain was carried out in a study of blood T cell repertoires in COVID-19. Background on the study: Nucleic acid was either cDNA or gDNA, and it came from T cells, B-cell-depleted T cells, or PBMCs.

In the original analysis: Quantification of nucleated cells was approximated via reference gene primer amplification. The repertoire was sequenced with immunoSEQ multiplex PCR; TCRdb's copy has only in-frame clones and lacks some. The V and J calls and clone size are taken from that table; D and trimming were inferred from the DNA. The sample includes some 91,000 clones, roughly 85% of them seen just once. V lost 2 bases to trimming and J lost 3 bases, with 19 bases between them. CDR1 and CDR2 (germline): SGHTA, FQGNSA. The length of the CDR3 is 17 residues. The origin of this receptor is a human donor in a cohort sampled during active COVID-19. Sequenced: peripheral blood. The chain joins TRBV7-2 to TRBJ2-5; maybe TRBD2 (6 bases). CDR3 nucleotide sequence: TGTGCCAGCAGCTTAATAGGTTTCGTAAGGGAGGAAGAGACCCAGTACTTC. This encodes CASSLIGFVREEETQYF.